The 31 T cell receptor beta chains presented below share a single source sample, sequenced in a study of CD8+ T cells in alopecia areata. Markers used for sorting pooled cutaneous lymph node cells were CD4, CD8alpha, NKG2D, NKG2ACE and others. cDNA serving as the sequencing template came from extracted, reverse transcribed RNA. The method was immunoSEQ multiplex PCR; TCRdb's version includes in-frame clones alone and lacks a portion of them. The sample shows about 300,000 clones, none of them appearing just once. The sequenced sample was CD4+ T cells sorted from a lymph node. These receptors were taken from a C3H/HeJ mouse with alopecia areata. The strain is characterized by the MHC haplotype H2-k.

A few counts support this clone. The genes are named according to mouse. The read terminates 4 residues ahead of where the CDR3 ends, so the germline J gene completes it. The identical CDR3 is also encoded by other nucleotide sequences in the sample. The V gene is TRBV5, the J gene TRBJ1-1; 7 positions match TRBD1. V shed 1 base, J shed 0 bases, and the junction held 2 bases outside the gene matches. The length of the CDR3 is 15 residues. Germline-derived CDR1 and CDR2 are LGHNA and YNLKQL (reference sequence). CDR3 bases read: TGTGCCAGCAGCCAAGGCGGGACAGCAAACACA. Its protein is CASSQGGTANT. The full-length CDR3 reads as CASSQGGTANTEVFF.

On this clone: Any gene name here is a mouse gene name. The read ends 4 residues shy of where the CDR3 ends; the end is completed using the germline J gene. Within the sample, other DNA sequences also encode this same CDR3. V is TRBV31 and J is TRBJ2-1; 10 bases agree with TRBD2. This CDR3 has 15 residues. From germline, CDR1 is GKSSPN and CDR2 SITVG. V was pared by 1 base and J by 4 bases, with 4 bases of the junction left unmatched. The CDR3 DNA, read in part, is TGTGCCTGGAGTCCCCGACTGGGGGGATATGCT. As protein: CAWSPRLGGYA. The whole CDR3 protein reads CAWSPRLGGYAEQFF.

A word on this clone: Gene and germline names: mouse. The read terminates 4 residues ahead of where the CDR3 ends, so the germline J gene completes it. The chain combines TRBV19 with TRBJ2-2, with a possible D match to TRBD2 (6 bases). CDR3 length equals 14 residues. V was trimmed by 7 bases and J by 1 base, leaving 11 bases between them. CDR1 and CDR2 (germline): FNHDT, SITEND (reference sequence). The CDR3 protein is CASVGGGNTGQLYF. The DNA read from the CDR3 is TGTGCCAGCGTAGGTGGGGGAAACACCGGG.

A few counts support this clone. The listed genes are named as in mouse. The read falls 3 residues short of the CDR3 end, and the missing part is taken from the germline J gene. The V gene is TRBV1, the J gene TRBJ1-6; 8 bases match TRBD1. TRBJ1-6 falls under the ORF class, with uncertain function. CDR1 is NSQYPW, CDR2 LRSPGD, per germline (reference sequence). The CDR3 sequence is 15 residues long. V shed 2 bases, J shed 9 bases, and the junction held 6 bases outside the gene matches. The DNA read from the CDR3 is TGCACCTGCAGTGCAAGGGACAGGACCTTTTCGCCC. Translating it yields CTCSARDRTFSP. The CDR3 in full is CTCSARDRTFSPLYF.

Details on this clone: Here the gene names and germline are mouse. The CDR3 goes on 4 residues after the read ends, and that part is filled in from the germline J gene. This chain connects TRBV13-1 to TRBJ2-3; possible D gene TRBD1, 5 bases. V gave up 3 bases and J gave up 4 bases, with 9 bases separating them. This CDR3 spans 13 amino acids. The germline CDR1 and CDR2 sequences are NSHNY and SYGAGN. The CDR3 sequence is CASSVPGTETLYF. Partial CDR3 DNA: TGTGCCAGCAGTGTCCCAGGGACAGAA.

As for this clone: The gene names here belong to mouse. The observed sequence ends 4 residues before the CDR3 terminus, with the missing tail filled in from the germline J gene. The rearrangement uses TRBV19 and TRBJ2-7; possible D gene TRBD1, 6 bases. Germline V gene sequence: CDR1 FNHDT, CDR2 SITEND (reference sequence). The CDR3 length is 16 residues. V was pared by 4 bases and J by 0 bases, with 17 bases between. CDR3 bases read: TGTGCCAGCAGTTCAACACTCCGGGACACCTCCTAT. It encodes CASSSTLRDTSY. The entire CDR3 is CASSSTLRDTSYEQYF. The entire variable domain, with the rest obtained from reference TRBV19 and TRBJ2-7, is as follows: GGIITQTPKFLIGQEGQKLTLKCQQNFNHDTMYWYRQDSGKGLRLIYYSITENDLQKGDLSEGYDASREKKSSFSLTVTSAQKNEMAVFLCASSSTLRDTSYEQYFGPGTRLTVL.

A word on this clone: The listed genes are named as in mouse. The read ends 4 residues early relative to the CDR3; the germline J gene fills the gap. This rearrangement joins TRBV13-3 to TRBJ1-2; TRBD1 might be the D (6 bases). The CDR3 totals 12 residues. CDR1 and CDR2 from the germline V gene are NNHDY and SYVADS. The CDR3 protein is CASSETGSDYTF. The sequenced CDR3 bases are TGTGCCAGCAGTGAAACAGGGTCC.

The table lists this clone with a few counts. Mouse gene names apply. The CDR3 sequence is CASSDASRGHSDYTF. The sequenced CDR3 bases are TGTGCCAGCAGTGATGCTTCCAGGGGGCACTCC. V gene TRBV13-1 combines with J gene TRBJ1-2; TRBD1 agrees at 8 bases. Coverage ceases 4 residues before the CDR3 finishes, and the germline J gene fills in the end. Germline-derived CDR1 and CDR2 are NSHNY and SYGAGN. With V trimmed by 0 bases and J by 3 bases, 4 bases remained unmatched. The CDR3 has 15 amino acids.

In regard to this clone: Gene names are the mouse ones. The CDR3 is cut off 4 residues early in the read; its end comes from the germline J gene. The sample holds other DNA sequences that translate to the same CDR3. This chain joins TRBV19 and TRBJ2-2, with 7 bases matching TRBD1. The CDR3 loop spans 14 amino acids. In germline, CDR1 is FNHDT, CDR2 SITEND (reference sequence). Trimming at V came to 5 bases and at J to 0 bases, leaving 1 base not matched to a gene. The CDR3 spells CASRQGSNTGQLYF. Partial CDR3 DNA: TGTGCCAGCAGACAGGGGTCAAACACCGGG.

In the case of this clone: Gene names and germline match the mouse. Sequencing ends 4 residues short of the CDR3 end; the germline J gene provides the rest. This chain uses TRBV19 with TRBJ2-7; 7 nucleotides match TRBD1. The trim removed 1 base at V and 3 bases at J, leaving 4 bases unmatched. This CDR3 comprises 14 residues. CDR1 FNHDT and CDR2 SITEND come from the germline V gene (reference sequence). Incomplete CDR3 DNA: TGTGCCAGCAGTATAAGACAGGGAGACTAT. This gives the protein CASSIRQGDY. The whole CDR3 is CASSIRQGDYEQYF.

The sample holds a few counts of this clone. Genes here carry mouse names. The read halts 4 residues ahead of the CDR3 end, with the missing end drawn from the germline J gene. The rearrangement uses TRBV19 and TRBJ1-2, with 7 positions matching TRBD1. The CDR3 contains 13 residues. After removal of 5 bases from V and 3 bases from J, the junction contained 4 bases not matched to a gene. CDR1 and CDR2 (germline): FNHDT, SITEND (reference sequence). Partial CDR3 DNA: TGTGCCAGCAGGGGCAGGGGGTACTCC. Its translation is CASRGRGYS. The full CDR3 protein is CASRGRGYSDYTF.

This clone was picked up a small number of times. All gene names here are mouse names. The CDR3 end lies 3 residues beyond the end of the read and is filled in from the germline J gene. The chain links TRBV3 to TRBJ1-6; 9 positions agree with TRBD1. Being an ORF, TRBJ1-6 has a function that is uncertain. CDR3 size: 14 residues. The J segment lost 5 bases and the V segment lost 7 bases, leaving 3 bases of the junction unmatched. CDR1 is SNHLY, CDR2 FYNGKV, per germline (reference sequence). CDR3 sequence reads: CASIRDRDNSPLYF. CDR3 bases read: TGTGCCAGCATCCGGGACAGGGATAATTCGCCC.

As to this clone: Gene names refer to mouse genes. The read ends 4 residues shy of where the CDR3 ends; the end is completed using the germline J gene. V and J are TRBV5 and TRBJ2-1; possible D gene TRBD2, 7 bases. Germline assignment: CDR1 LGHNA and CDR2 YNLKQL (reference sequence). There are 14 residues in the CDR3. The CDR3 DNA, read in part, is TGTGCCAGCAGCCAAGGGGGGGCGGAAGCT. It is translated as CASSQGGAEA. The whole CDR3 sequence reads CASSQGGAEAEQFF.

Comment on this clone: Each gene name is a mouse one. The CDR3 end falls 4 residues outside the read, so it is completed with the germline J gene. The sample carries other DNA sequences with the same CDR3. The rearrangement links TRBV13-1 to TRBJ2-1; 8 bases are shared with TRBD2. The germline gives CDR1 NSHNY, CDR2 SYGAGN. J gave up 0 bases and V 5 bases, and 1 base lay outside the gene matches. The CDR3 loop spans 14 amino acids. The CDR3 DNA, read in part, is TGTGCCAGCAGGACTGGGGTTAACTATGCT. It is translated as CASRTGVNYA. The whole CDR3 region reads CASRTGVNYAEQFF.

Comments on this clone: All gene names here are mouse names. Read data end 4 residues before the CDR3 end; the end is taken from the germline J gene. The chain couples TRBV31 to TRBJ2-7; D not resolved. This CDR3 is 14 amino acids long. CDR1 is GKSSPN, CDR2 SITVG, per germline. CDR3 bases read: TGTGCCTGGAGTCTAGTGGCAGGAGATTAT. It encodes CAWSLVAGDY. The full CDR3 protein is CAWSLVAGDYEQYF. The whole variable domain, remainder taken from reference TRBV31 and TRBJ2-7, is AQTIHQWPVAEIKAVGSPLSLGCTIKGKSSPNLYWYWQATGGTLQQLFYSITVGQVESVVQLNLSASRPKDDQFILSTEKLLLSHSGFYLCAWSLVAGDYEQYFGPGTRLTVL.

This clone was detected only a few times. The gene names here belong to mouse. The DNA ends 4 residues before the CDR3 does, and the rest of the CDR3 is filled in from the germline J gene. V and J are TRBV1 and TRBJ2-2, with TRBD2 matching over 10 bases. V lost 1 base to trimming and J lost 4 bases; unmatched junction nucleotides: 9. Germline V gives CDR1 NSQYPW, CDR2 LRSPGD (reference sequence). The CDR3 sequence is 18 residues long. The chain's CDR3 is CTCSAGLLGGSGTGQLYF. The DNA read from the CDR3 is TGCACCTGCAGTGCAGGCCTACTGGGGGGGTCAGGCACCGGG. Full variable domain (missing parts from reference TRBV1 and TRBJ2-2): VTLLEQNPRWRLVPRGQAVNLRCILKNSQYPWMSWYQQDLQKQLQWLFTLRSPGDKEVKSLPGADYLATRVTDTELRLQVANMSQGRTLYCTCSAGLLGGSGTGQLYFGEGSKLTVL.

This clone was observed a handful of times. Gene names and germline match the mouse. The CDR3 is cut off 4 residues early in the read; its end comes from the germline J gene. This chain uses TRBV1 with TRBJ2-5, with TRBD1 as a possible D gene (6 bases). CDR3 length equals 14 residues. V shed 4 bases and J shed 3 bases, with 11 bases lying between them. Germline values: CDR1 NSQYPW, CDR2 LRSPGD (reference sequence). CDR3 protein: CTCSEQGWQDTQYF. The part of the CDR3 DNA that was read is TGCACCTGCAGTGAACAGGGCTGGCAAGAC.

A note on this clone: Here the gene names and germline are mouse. The sequenced CDR3 bases are TGTGCTAGCAGTTTACACAGAAGCTCCTAT. This translates into CASSLHRSSY. The whole CDR3 sequence reads CASSLHRSSYEQYF. The V gene is TRBV29, the J gene TRBJ2-7, with unresolved D. The read halts 4 residues ahead of the CDR3 end, with the missing end drawn from the germline J gene. The V gene lost 2 bases and the J gene lost 0 bases, with 8 bases spanning the gap. CDR1 and CDR2 (germline): MSHET, SYDVDS. CDR3 size: 14 residues. The complete variable domain, with remaining parts taken from reference TRBV29 and TRBJ2-7, reads DMKVTQMPRYLIKRMGENVLLECGQDMSHETMYWYRQDPGLGLQLIYISYDVDSNSEGDIPKGYRVSRKKREHFSLILDSAKTNQTSVYFCASSLHRSSYEQYFGPGTRLTVL.

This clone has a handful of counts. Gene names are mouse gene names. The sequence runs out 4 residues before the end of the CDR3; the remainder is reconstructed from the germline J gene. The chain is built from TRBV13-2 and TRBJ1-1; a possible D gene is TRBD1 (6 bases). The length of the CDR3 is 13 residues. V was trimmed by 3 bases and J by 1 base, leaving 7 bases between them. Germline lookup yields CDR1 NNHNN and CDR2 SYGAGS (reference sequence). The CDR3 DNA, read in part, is TGTGCCAGCGGTGGCAGGGGGAACACA. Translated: CASGGRGNT. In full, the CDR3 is CASGGRGNTEVFF.

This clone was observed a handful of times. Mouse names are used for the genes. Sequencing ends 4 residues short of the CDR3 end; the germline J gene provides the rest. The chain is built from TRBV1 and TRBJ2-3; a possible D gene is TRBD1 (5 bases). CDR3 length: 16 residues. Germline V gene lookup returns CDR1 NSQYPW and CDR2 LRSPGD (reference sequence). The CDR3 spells CTCSADLGRAEETLYF. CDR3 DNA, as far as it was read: TGCACCTGCAGTGCAGATCTTGGCAGGGCCGAAGAA.

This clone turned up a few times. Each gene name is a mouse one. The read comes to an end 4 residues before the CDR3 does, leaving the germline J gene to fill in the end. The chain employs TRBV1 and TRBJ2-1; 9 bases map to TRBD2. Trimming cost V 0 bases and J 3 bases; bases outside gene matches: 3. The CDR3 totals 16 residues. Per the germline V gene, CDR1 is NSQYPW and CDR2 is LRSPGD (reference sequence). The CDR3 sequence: CTCSAERTGAYAEQFF. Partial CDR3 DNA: TGCACCTGCAGTGCAGAGAGGACTGGGGCCTATGCT.

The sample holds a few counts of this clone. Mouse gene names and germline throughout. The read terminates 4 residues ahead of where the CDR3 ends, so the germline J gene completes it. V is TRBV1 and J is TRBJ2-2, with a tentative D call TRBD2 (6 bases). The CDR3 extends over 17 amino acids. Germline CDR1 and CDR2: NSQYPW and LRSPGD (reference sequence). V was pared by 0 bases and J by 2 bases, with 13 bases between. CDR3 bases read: TGCACCTGCAGTGCAGATGGGGCTCTGGGGAACACCGGG. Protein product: CTCSADGALGNTG. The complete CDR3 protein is CTCSADGALGNTGQLYF.

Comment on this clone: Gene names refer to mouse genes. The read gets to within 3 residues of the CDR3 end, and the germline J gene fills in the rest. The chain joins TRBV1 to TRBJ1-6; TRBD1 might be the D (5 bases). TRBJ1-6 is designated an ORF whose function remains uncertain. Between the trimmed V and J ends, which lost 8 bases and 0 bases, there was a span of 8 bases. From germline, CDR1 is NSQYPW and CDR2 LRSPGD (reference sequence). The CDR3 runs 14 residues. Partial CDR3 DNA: TGCACCTGCGGCGACAGTTCCTATAATTCGCCC. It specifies CTCGDSSYNSP. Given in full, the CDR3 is CTCGDSSYNSPLYF.

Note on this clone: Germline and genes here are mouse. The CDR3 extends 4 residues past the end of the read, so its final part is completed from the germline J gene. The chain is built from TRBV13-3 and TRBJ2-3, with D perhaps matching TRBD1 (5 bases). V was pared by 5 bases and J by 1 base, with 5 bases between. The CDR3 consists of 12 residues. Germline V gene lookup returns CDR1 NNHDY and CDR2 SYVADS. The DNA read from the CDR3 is TGTGCCAGCAGACAGGGTGCAGAA. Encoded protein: CASRQGAE. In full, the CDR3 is CASRQGAETLYF.

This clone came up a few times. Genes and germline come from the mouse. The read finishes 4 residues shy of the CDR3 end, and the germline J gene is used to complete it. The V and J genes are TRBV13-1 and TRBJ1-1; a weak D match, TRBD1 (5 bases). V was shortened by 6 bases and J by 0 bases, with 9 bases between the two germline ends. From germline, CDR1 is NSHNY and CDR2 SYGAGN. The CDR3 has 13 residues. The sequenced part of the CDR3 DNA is TGTGCCAGCACAGGGCCTACAAACACA. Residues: CASTGPTNT. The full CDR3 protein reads CASTGPTNTEVFF.

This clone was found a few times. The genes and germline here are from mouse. The covered CDR3 bases are TGCACCTGCAGTGCAGGGACTGGGGGGGGACGGGGTGCAGAA. Translated: CTCSAGTGGGRGAE. The whole CDR3 sequence reads CTCSAGTGGGRGAETLYF. The gene calls are TRBV1 and TRBJ2-3; 12 bases align to TRBD2. The sequence runs out 4 residues before the end of the CDR3; the remainder is reconstructed from the germline J gene. The CDR3 has 18 residues. Germline V gives CDR1 NSQYPW, CDR2 LRSPGD (reference sequence). After removal of 1 base from V and 1 base from J, the junction contained 6 bases not matched to a gene.

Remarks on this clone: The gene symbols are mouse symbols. The CDR3 bases that were read are TGCACCTGCAGTGGACAGCTCTAT. Its protein product is CTCSGQLY. The whole CDR3 reads CTCSGQLYEQYF. This sequence joins TRBV1 and TRBJ2-7; TRBD1 is a possible D gene (5 bases). The DNA ends 4 residues before the CDR3 does, and the rest of the CDR3 is filled in from the germline J gene. Germline values: CDR1 NSQYPW, CDR2 LRSPGD (reference sequence). Trimming stripped 4 bases from V and 3 bases from J, with 7 bases between. CDR3 size: 12 residues. Complete variable domain (other parts from reference TRBV1 and TRBJ2-7): VTLLEQNPRWRLVPRGQAVNLRCILKNSQYPWMSWYQQDLQKQLQWLFTLRSPGDKEVKSLPGADYLATRVTDTELRLQVANMSQGRTLYCTCSGQLYEQYFGPGTRLTVL.

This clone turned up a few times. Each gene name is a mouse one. The CDR3 here is CASSKVRTDYAEQFF. The part of the CDR3 DNA that was read is TGTGCTAGCAGCAAAGTGCGGACAGACTATGCT. This rearrangement joins TRBV17 to TRBJ2-1; perhaps TRBD1 as D (6 bases). The CDR3 is cut off 4 residues early in the read; its end comes from the germline J gene. The V end was cut by 6 bases, the J end by 2 bases, with 14 bases between. The length of the CDR3 is 15 residues. CDR1 and CDR2 (germline): MNHDT, YYDKIL.

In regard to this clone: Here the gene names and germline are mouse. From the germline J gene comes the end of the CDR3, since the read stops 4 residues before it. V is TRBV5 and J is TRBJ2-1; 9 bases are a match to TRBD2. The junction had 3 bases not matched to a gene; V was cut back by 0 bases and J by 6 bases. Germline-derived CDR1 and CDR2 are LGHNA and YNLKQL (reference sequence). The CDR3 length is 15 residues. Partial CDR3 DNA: TGTGCCAGCAGCCAAGACGGACTGGGGTTTGCT. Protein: CASSQDGLGFA. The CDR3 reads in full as CASSQDGLGFAEQFF.

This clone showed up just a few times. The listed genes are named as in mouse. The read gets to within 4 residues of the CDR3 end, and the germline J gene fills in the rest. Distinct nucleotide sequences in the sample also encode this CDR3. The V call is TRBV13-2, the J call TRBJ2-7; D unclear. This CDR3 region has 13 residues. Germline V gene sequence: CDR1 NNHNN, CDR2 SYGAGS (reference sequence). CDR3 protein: CASGDASQYEQYF. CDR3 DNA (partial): TGTGCCAGCGGTGATGCATCACAGTAT.

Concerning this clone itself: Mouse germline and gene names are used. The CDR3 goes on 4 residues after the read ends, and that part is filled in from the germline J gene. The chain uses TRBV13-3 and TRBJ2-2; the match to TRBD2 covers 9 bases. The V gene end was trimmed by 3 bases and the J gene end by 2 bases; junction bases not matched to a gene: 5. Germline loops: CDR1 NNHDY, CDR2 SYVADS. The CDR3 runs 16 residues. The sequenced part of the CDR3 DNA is TGTGCCAGCAGTGGACCCGGGACTGGGAACACCGGG. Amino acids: CASSGPGTGNTG. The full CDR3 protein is CASSGPGTGNTGQLYF.